This TCR beta chain is drawn from a study of regulatory T cells in long-lasting Graves disease. This clonotype was seen only a few times. The time point: persistent/refractory GD, antithyroid drugs over 5 years with positive TRAb. Preparation of the TCR library used RNA extracted from PBMCs. Both iRepertoire HTBI primers and Arm-PCR of CDR3 regions were used to build the TCR beta libraries. From the multiplex PCR reads, TCRdb called clonotypes with MiXCR, one entry per CDR3 protein. The table has hundreds of thousands of distinct CDR3 sequences, around 30% seen once. Germline CDR1 is KGHSH and CDR2 is LQKENI. The CDR3 has 16 amino acids. Losses at the gene ends were 2 bases for V and 7 bases for J; bases not matched to a gene: 12.

The genes are TRBV18 and TRBJ2-7; the match to TRBD1 covers 9 bases. The receptor's source is a female donor with Graves disease. The input for sequencing was peripheral blood mononuclear cells (PBMCs), taken when the disease was refractory, from a patient treated with antithyroid drugs. CDR3 DNA sequence: TGTGCCAGCTCACCATATGGGGACAGGGCCCTTTTGGAGCAGTACTTC. As protein: CASSPYGDRALLEQYF.